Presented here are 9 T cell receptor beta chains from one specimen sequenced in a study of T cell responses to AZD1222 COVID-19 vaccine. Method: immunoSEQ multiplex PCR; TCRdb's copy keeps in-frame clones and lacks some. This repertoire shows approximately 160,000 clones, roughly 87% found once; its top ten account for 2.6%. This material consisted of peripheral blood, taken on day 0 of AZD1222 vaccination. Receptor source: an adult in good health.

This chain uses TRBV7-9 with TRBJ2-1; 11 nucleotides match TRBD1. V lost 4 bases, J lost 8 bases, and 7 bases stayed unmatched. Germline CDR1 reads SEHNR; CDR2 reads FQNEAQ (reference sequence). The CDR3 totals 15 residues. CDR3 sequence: CASSSGQGAFDEQFF. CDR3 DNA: TGTGCCAGCAGCTCTGGACAGGGGGCGTTCGATGAGCAGTTCTTC.

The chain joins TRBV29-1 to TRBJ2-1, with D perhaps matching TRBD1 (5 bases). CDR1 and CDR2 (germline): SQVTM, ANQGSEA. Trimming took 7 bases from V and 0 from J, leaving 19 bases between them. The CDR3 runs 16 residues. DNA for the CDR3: TGCAGCGCCCTAAGAGGACACCTATACTCCTACAATGAGCAGTTCTTC. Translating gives CSALRGHLYSYNEQFF.

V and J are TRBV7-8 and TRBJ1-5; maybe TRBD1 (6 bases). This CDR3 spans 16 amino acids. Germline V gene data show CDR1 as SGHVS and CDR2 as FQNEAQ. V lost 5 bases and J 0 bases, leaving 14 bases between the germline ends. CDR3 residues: CASSPSGGYSNQPQHF. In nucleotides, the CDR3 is TGTGCCAGCAGCCCTAGCGGGGGCTATAGCAATCAGCCCCAGCATTTT.

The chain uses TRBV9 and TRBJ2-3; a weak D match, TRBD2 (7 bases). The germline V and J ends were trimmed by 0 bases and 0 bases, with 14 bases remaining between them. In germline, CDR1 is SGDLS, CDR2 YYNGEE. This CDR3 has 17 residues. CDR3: CASSVGGGGASTDTQYF. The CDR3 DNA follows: TGTGCCAGCAGCGTAGGAGGGGGGGGCGCCAGCACAGATACGCAGTATTTT. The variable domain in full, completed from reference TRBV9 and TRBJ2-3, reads DSGVTQTPKHLITATGQRVTLRCSPRSGDLSVYWYQQSLDQGLQFLIQYYNGEERAKGNILERFSAQQFPDLHSELNLSSLELGDSALYFCASSVGGGGASTDTQYFGPGTRLTVL.

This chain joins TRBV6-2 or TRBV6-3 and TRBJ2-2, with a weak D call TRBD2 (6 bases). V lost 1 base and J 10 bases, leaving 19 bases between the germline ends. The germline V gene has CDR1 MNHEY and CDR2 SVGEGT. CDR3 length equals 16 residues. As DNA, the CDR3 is TGTGCCAGCAGTTACTACCTTAGTCTAGCGTCGGCGGAGCTGTTTTTT. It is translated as CASSYYLSLASAELFF.

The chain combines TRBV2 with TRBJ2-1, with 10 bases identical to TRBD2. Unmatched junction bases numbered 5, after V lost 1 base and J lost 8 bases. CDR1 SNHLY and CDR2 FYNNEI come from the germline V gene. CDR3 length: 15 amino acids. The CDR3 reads CASSEGLAGAYEQFF. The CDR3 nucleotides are TGTGCCAGCAGTGAAGGGCTAGCGGGAGCATATGAGCAGTTCTTC.

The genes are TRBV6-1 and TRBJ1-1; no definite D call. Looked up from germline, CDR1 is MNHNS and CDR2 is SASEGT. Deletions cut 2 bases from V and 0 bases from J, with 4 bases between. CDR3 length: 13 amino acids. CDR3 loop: CASSESLNTEAFF. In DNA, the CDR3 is TGTGCCAGCAGTGAATCATTGAACACTGAAGCTTTCTTT.

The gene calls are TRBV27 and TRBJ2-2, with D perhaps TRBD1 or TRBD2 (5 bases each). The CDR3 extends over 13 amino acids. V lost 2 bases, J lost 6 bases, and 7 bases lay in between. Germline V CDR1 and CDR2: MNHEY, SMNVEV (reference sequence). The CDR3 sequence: CASSLQGPGELFF. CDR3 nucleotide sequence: TGTGCCAGCAGTTTACAGGGACCCGGGGAGCTGTTTTTT.

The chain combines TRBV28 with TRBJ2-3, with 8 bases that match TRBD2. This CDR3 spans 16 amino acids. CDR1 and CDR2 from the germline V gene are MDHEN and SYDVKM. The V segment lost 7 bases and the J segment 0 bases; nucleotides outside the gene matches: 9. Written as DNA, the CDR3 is TGTGCCAGCAAACCGGGAGGGCCAAGGAGCACAGATACGCAGTATTTT. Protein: CASKPGGPRSTDTQYF.